The 27 T cell receptor beta chains given below trace back to one sample, sequenced in a study of T-cell reconstitution after alpha-beta-depleted transplantation in children. Library preparation (for TCRbeta) was performed with unique molecular identifiers. TCRdb called the PCR reads again in MiXCR, with one record for every CDR3 protein. Here the sample spans roughly 300,000 distinct CDR3 sequences, under 14% being singletons. The source was peripheral blood, collected 180 days after TCRalphabeta/CD19-depleted stem cell transplant. These TCRs come from a male patient aged 2 to 10 who had a stem cell transplant for chronic granulomatous disease, so the T cells may come from the graft donor.

Ten or more counts support this clonotype. The chain links TRBV5-1 to TRBJ1-1; D gene unclear. V dropped 1 base and J dropped 2 bases, with 9 bases sitting between them. Germline V gives CDR1 SGHRS, CDR2 YFSETQ. This CDR3 region has 14 residues. CDR3: CASSLFTFNTEAFF. Written as DNA, the CDR3 is TGCGCCAGCAGCTTGTTCACCTTTAACACTGAAGCTTTCTTT.

Ten or more counts support this clonotype. The chain is built from TRBV12-3 or TRBV12-4 and TRBJ2-7; possible D gene TRBD1, 6 bases. The CDR3 totals 16 residues. V lost 5 bases and J lost 3, with 20 bases in between. The CDR3 sequence: CASSRNTPGTNYEQYF. The CDR3, as DNA: TGTGCCAGCAGTCGAAACACCCCCGGGACAAACTACGAGCAGTACTTC.

This clonotype occurred many times. Here the CDR3 reads CASSPLAGGENEQFF. The CDR3 DNA sequence: TGTGCCAGCAGCCCTCTAGCGGGAGGGGAAAATGAGCAGTTCTTC. This chain links TRBV12-3 or TRBV12-4 with TRBJ2-1; 12 bases align to TRBD2. The junction had 7 bases not matched to a gene; V was cut back by 6 bases and J by 7 bases. The CDR3 extends over 15 amino acids.

This clonotype has a handful of counts. The chain uses TRBV28 and TRBJ1-1; possible D gene TRBD1, 5 bases. The CDR3 covers 16 residues. V lost 6 bases, J lost 5 bases, and 22 bases lay in between. The V gene's germline CDR1 is MDHEN and CDR2 SYDVKM. The CDR3 loop is CASSFRVGRGGTEAFF. The CDR3 DNA follows: TGTGCCAGCAGCTTTCGGGTGGGACGGGGGGGGACTGAAGCTTTCTTT.

The CDR3 region is CASKSSRMPYEQYF. CDR3 sequence (DNA): TGTGCCAGCAAATCCTCTCGTATGCCCTACGAGCAGTACTTC. The V gene is TRBV27, the J gene TRBJ2-7; D is undetermined. This CDR3 spans 14 amino acids. Germline values: CDR1 MNHEY, CDR2 SMNVEV (reference sequence). V lost 7 bases to trimming and J lost 2 bases, with 15 bases between them.

This clonotype was observed a few times. The gene calls are TRBV18 and TRBJ2-7, with D tentatively TRBD2 (5 bases). CDR1 and CDR2 from the germline V gene are KGHSH and LQKENI. This CDR3 is 14 amino acids long. The V end was cut by 3 bases, the J end by 5 bases, with 14 bases between. CDR3 loop: CASSPLRPGNEQYF. In DNA form, the CDR3 reads TGTGCCAGCTCACCTCTACGTCCCGGGAACGAGCAGTACTTC.

The sample holds many counts of this clonotype. The J gene is TRBJ2-3, the V gene TRBV15; no clear D gene. The germline V gene encodes CDR1 LNHNV and CDR2 YYDKDF (reference sequence). This CDR3 spans 15 amino acids. Trimming cost V 3 bases and J 0 bases, with 10 bases left between them. CDR3 sequence reads: CATSSFSSSTDTQYF. Here the CDR3 DNA reads TGTGCCACCAGCAGTTTCTCTTCTAGCACAGATACGCAGTATTTT.

This clonotype has a count of ten or more. The chain links TRBV20-1 to TRBJ2-7, with TRBD1 as a possible D gene (6 bases). Germline V CDR1 and CDR2: DFQATT, SNEGSKA (reference sequence). The V end lost 4 bases, the J end lost 7 bases, and 14 bases lay between the germline ends. The CDR3 contains 12 residues. CDR3 residues: CSANTGTGEQYF. The CDR3 DNA sequence: TGCAGTGCTAATACAGGGACGGGGGAGCAGTACTTC.

This clonotype was found many times. The rearrangement links TRBV27 to TRBJ2-7; D is unresolved. There are 14 residues in the CDR3. The germline V and J ends were trimmed by 5 bases and 0 bases, with 11 bases remaining between them. The germline V gene encodes CDR1 MNHEY and CDR2 SMNVEV (reference sequence). CDR3: CASSTRRSSYEQYF. The CDR3 DNA sequence: TGTGCCAGCAGTACCCGACGGAGCTCCTACGAGCAGTACTTC.

Many counts were recorded for this clonotype. The V gene is TRBV5-1, the J gene TRBJ2-7; D call uncertain. Trimming stripped 5 bases from V and 3 bases from J, with 6 bases between. Looked up from germline, CDR1 is SGHRS and CDR2 is YFSETQ. CDR3 length: 11 residues. The CDR3 here is CASRDDYEQYF. In nucleotides, the CDR3 is TGCGCCAGCAGGGACGACTACGAGCAGTACTTC. The complete variable domain, with remaining parts taken from reference TRBV5-1 and TRBJ2-7, reads KAGVTQTPRYLIKTRGQQVTLSCSPISGHRSVSWYQQTPGQGLQFLFEYFSETQRNKGNFPGRFSGRQFSNSRSEMNVSTLELGDSALYLCASRDDYEQYFGPGTRLTVT.

This clonotype has at least ten counts. V usage is TRBV29-1 and J usage is TRBJ1-1; D is undetermined. Germline V CDR1 and CDR2: SQVTM, ANQGSEA. Trimming took 6 bases from V and 0 from J, leaving 14 bases between them. This CDR3 comprises 14 residues. The CDR3 spells CSVNLRQMNTEAFF. The CDR3 DNA reads TGCAGCGTGAACCTGCGGCAAATGAACACTGAAGCTTTCTTT.

This clonotype was observed many times. This chain links TRBV27 with TRBJ1-1; tentative D call: TRBD1 (5 bases). Trimming took off 6 bases at V and 8 bases at J, with 16 bases between the two ends. Germline loops: CDR1 MNHEY, CDR2 SMNVEV (reference sequence). This CDR3 region has 13 residues. The CDR3: CASRMQGVREAFF. DNA of the CDR3: TGTGCCAGCAGAATGCAGGGAGTTAGAGAAGCTTTCTTT.

This clonotype occurred many times. The CDR3 region has the DNA TGTGCCAGCAGCTTACCCCAGGGCGGAAAACTGTTTTTT. Translating it yields CASSLPQGGKLFF. V usage is TRBV7-9 and J usage is TRBJ1-4; D may be TRBD1 (5 bases). Germline loops: CDR1 SEHNR, CDR2 FQNEAQ (reference sequence). The CDR3 length is 13 residues. Trimming pared 2 bases from V and 10 bases from J, leaving 11 bases between.

This clonotype was found many times. For the CDR3, the DNA is TGTGCCAGCAGCTTCGTCGGGAACTACAATGAGCAGTTCTTC. Its translation is CASSFVGNYNEQFF. The V and J genes are TRBV11-2 and TRBJ2-1; a weak D match, TRBD2 (5 bases). Looked up from germline, CDR1 is SGHAT and CDR2 is FQNNGV. The V end lost 3 bases, the J end lost 3 bases, and 9 bases lay between the germline ends. The CDR3 has 14 residues. Full variable domain (outside the CDR3, taken from reference TRBV11-2 and TRBJ2-1): EAGVAQSPRYKIIEKRQSVAFWCNPISGHATLYWYQQILGQGPKLLIQFQNNGVVDDSQLPKDRFSAERLKGVDSTLKIQPAKLEDSAVYLCASSFVGNYNEQFFGPGTRLTVL.

Many counts were recorded for this clonotype. V is TRBV29-1 and J is TRBJ2-1; D may be TRBD2 (6 bases). Germline values: CDR1 SQVTM, CDR2 ANQGSEA. The CDR3 runs to 16 residues. V was shortened by 4 bases and J by 1 base, with 17 bases between the two germline ends. CDR3 protein: CSVGLLSGWSYNEQFF. CDR3 in DNA: TGCAGCGTTGGCCTTCTCAGCGGGTGGTCCTACAATGAGCAGTTCTTC.

There are many counts of this clonotype. This chain uses TRBV24-1 with TRBJ2-5, with D unclear. Germline assignment: CDR1 KGHDR and CDR2 SFDVKD. The V gene lost 5 bases and the J gene lost 5 bases, with 14 bases spanning the gap. This CDR3 region has 14 residues. CDR3 in amino acids: CATSGSGIQETQYF. The CDR3 coding sequence is TGTGCCACCAGTGGGAGTGGGATCCAGGAGACCCAGTACTTC.

This clonotype was seen repeatedly, ten times or more. The V and J genes are TRBV5-1 and TRBJ2-1; no firm D call. The CDR3 covers 17 residues. Trimming removed 0 bases at V and 0 bases at J, with 13 bases between. The V gene's germline CDR1 is SGHRS and CDR2 YFSETQ. CDR3 bases: TGCGCCAGCAGCTTGGTTGTGGCGGCACACTCCTACAATGAGCAGTTCTTC. It is translated as CASSLVVAAHSYNEQFF.

This clonotype was found many times. DNA for the CDR3: TGTGCCACCAGTGATCTCCGGGACAAGAACACCGGGGAGCTGTTTTTT. It codes for CATSDLRDKNTGELFF. The chain has TRBV24-1 and TRBJ2-2; D is perhaps TRBD1 (6 bases). V gave up 3 bases and J gave up 1 base, with 11 bases separating them. CDR1 KGHDR and CDR2 SFDVKD come from the germline V gene. This CDR3 has 16 residues.

This clonotype has ten or more counts. The CDR3, as DNA: TGTGCCAGCTCACCGATCTTACAGGGCAACACTGAAGCTTTCTTT. It specifies CASSPILQGNTEAFF. The V gene is TRBV18, the J gene TRBJ1-1, with D tentatively TRBD1 (6 bases). V dropped 3 bases and J dropped 2 bases, with 13 bases sitting between them. Germline assignment: CDR1 KGHSH and CDR2 LQKENI. The CDR3 covers 15 residues.

This clonotype was recorded at least ten times. The chain combines TRBV29-1 with TRBJ2-3; the D is unclear. Germline CDR1 and CDR2: SQVTM and ANQGSEA. Trimming pared 7 bases from V and 0 bases from J, leaving 14 bases between. CDR3 length: 14 residues. This chain's CDR3 is CSAHDATSTDTQYF. DNA of the CDR3: TGCAGCGCCCATGACGCCACTAGCACAGATACGCAGTATTTT.

This clonotype came up many times. The chain has TRBV4-2 and TRBJ2-1, with a possible D match to TRBD2 (6 bases). The CDR3 consists of 16 residues. Trimming took off 0 bases at V and 4 bases at J, with 13 bases between the two ends. The germline V gene has CDR1 LGHNA and CDR2 YNFKEQ. In DNA, the CDR3 is TGTGCCAGCAGCCAAGATCCCGGACTACCATACAATGAGCAGTTCTTC. Protein: CASSQDPGLPYNEQFF.

This clonotype has ten or more counts. The chain couples TRBV30 to TRBJ2-7; 7 nucleotides agree with TRBD1. Germline CDR1 reads GTSNPN; CDR2 reads SVGIG (reference sequence). The CDR3 is 16 residues long. The J segment lost 2 bases and the V segment lost 2 bases, leaving 12 bases of the junction unmatched. The CDR3 nucleotides read TGTGCCTGGAGTAGGTATAAGTCCAGGGGGACCTACGAGCAGTACTTC. This codes for CAWSRYKSRGTYEQYF.

The chain joins TRBV19 to TRBJ1-1; D ambiguous. V was pared by 9 bases and J by 10 bases, with 18 bases between. CDR1 and CDR2 (germline): LNHDA, SQIVND (reference sequence). There are 12 residues in the CDR3. Here the CDR3 reads CASVHAGNGAFF. CDR3 DNA: TGTGCCAGCGTTCATGCCGGGAATGGAGCTTTCTTT.

By sample fraction, this clonotype is medium-sized. This chain links TRBV7-2 with TRBJ2-2; TRBD2 is a possible D gene (6 bases). CDR3 length equals 17 residues. Germline CDR1 and CDR2: SGHTA and FQGNSA. V was cut by 4 bases and J by 6 bases, with 21 bases left in between. CDR3 in amino acids: CASSSRDSPHRSGELFF. CDR3 nucleotides: TGTGCCAGCAGCTCCCGGGACTCCCCCCATAGGTCCGGGGAGCTGTTTTTT. Full variable domain (remainder filled in from reference TRBV7-2 and TRBJ2-2): GAGVSQSPSNKVTEKGKDVELRCDPISGHTALYWYRQSLGQGLEFLIYFQGNSAPDKSGLPSDRFSAERTGGSVSTLTIQRTQQEDSAVYLCASSSRDSPHRSGELFFGEGSRLTVL.

In the case of this clonotype: A read error may be the cause here, since a much bigger clone is one base away. This chain links TRBV7-7 with TRBJ2-3, with 14 bases aligning to TRBD2. The germline gives CDR1 SSHAT, CDR2 FNYEAQ (reference sequence). The CDR3 is made up of 16 amino acids. This chain's CDR3 is CAISQGLAGGGDTQYF. CDR3 DNA sequence: TGTGCCATCAGCCAAGGACTAGCGGGAGGTGGGGATACGCAGTATTTT.

This clonotype was detected many times. The gene calls are TRBV20-1 and TRBJ2-3; 11 nucleotides align to TRBD2. With 6 bases clipped from V and 2 bases from J, the junction kept 16 bases outside the gene matches. The germline gives CDR1 DFQATT, CDR2 SNEGSKA (reference sequence). CDR3 size: 18 residues. This CDR3 is CSARTGSLAGANTDTQYF. CDR3 in DNA: TGCAGTGCAAGGACAGGATCACTAGCGGGGGCCAACACAGATACGCAGTATTTT.

This clonotype was detected many times. This chain uses TRBV27 with TRBJ2-4, with a weak D call TRBD1 (5 bases). The CDR3 is made up of 14 amino acids. Germline V CDR1 and CDR2: MNHEY, SMNVEV (reference sequence). V was trimmed by 4 bases and J by 3 bases, leaving 10 bases between them. The CDR3: CASSSREDKNIQYF. CDR3 DNA sequence: TGTGCCAGCAGTTCCAGGGAAGACAAAAACATTCAGTACTTC.